The 19 T cell receptor beta chains reported below all come from one sample, sequenced in a study of shared clonotypes between healthy human individuals. Data came from immunoSEQ multiplex PCR; TCRdb stores just in-frame clones and leaves some out. The top ten clones hold approximately 0.13% of a sample with about 2 million clones, 85% to 95% of them seen once. Sequenced sample: naive CD4+ T cells sorted from blood. Subset described: CD45RA+ positively selected. These receptors originate from a man aged 18-30 years in good health.

The genes are TRBV11-2 and TRBJ1-6, with D possibly matching TRBD1 (5 bases). V was shortened by 2 bases and J by 7 bases, with 12 bases between the two germline ends. This CDR3 has 15 amino acids. Germline V gives CDR1 SGHAT, CDR2 FQNNGV. In DNA form, the CDR3 reads TGTGCCAGCAGCTTAATCCGGGGGAAAAATTCACCCCTCCACTTT. Translating gives CASSLIRGKNSPLHF.

The J gene is TRBJ1-6, the V gene TRBV10-1; no firm D call. Trimming took off 3 bases at V and 10 bases at J, with 10 bases between the two ends. CDR1 and CDR2 (germline): WNHNN, SYGVQD (reference sequence). The length of the CDR3 is 13 residues. The CDR3 sequence is CASSEYGPSPLHF. The CDR3, as DNA: TGCGCCAGCAGTGAATACGGGCCATCACCCCTCCACTTT.

CDR3 in DNA: TGTGCCAGCTTATTGTCGGGGGATCTCTATGGCTACACCTTC. It codes for CASLLSGDLYGYTF. This sequence joins TRBV2 and TRBJ1-2, with D maybe TRBD1 (5 bases). The CDR3 is 14 residues long. V was shortened by 8 bases and J by 4 bases, with 17 bases between the two germline ends. CDR1 is SNHLY, CDR2 FYNNEI, per germline.

The chain links TRBV5-1 to TRBJ1-5, with 8 positions matching TRBD1. The CDR3 runs 15 residues. Germline CDR1 and CDR2: SGHRS and YFSETQ. Trimming took 3 bases from V and 8 from J; bases not matched to a gene: 10. CDR3 region: CASSSQGAPREPQHF. For the CDR3, the DNA is TGCGCCAGCAGCTCCCAGGGGGCCCCACGGGAGCCCCAGCATTTT.

Concerning this clone itself: At the DNA level, this CDR3 is encoded by other sequences in the same sample as well. V is TRBV28 and J is TRBJ2-7, with 7 bases that match TRBD1. This CDR3 has 14 residues. V shed 1 base, J shed 0 bases, and the junction held 0 bases outside the gene matches. Germline V lookup: CDR1 MDHEN, CDR2 SYDVKM. The CDR3 DNA is TGTGCCAGCAGTTTATACAGGGGCTCCTACGAGCAGTACTTC. Translating gives CASSLYRGSYEQYF. Full variable domain (outside the CDR3, taken from reference TRBV28 and TRBJ2-7): DVKVTQSSRYLVKRTGEKVFLECVQDMDHENMFWYRQDPGLGLRLIYFSYDVKMKEKGDIPEGYSVSREKKERFSLILESASTNQTSMYLCASSLYRGSYEQYFGPGTRLTVT.

V gene TRBV10-1 combines with J gene TRBJ1-2; D not certain. Trimming took off 7 bases at V and 7 bases at J, with 4 bases between the two ends. This CDR3 region has 9 residues. Germline-derived CDR1 and CDR2 are WNHNN and SYGVQD (reference sequence). CDR3 loop: CASKGGYTF. In DNA form, the CDR3 reads TGCGCCAGCAAGGGTGGCTACACCTTC.

The chain combines TRBV2 with TRBJ2-2; D tentatively reads TRBD1 or TRBD2 (5 bases each). The V and J ends lost 5 bases and 4 bases respectively, with 8 bases between them. The germline V gene has CDR1 SNHLY and CDR2 FYNNEI. This CDR3 spans 13 amino acids. As DNA, the CDR3 is TGTGCCAGCAGTCCAGGGAGCACCGGGGAGCTGTTTTTT. It translates to CASSPGSTGELFF.

The V gene is TRBV19, the J gene TRBJ2-7; the match to TRBD1 covers 10 bases. The CDR3 is made up of 14 amino acids. The germline V gene has CDR1 LNHDA and CDR2 SQIVND (reference sequence). With 5 bases clipped from V and 5 bases from J, the junction kept 6 bases outside the gene matches. In DNA, the CDR3 is TGTGCCAGTAGTTCACGGGACAGGGGCGACGAGCAGTACTTC. Encoded protein: CASSSRDRGDEQYF. The complete variable domain, with remaining parts taken from reference TRBV19 and TRBJ2-7, reads DGGITQSPKYLFRKEGQNVTLSCEQNLNHDAMYWYRQDPGQGLRLIYYSQIVNDFQKGDIAEGYSVSREKKESFPLTVTSAQKNPTAFYLCASSSRDRGDEQYFGPGTRLTVT.

The V and J genes are TRBV6-5 and TRBJ1-5; D may be TRBD1 (6 bases). The CDR3 has 14 residues. V lost 4 bases, J lost 6 bases, and 13 bases lay in between. Per the germline V gene, CDR1 is MNHEY and CDR2 is SVGAGI. The CDR3 spells CASSSGGGGQPQHF. The CDR3 coding sequence is TGTGCCAGCAGTTCTGGGGGCGGGGGTCAGCCCCAGCATTTT.

The J gene is TRBJ2-3, the V gene TRBV4-3; D is possibly TRBD1 (5 bases). Trimming left V 0 bases short and J 2 bases short, with 15 bases between. Germline CDR1 LGHNA, CDR2 YSLEER. This CDR3 comprises 17 residues. CDR3 protein: CASSQDPSGYVTDTQYF. DNA for the CDR3: TGCGCCAGCAGCCAAGATCCGTCAGGGTATGTCACAGATACGCAGTATTTT.

Comment on this clone: The junction shows a germline mismatch at one end, possibly a read error. The chain couples TRBV30 to TRBJ2-3; no firm D call. CDR3 size: 12 residues. Germline assignment: CDR1 GTSNPN and CDR2 SVGIG (reference sequence). The DNA of the CDR3 is TGTGCCTGGAGTGACAGCAGAGATACGCAGTATTTT. Its protein product is CAWSDSRDTQYF.

Regarding this clone: This specimen includes other DNA sequences encoding the same CDR3. The chain links TRBV5-1 to TRBJ2-7; unclear D gene. The germline V gene encodes CDR1 SGHRS and CDR2 YFSETQ. The CDR3 runs 11 residues. Trimming left V 4 bases short and J 3 bases short, with 5 bases between. The CDR3 DNA reads TGCGCCAGCAGCGCTAACTACGAGCAGTACTTC. Protein: CASSANYEQYF.

The chain joins TRBV25-1 to TRBJ1-6; 8 positions agree with TRBD1. Germline CDR1 reads MGHDK; CDR2 reads SYGVNS. The CDR3 spans 14 residues. Trimming removed 7 bases from V and 10 bases from J; junction bases left unmatched: 9. CDR3 DNA: TGTGCCAGCAAAGAGCAGGGGGCAAACTCACCCCTCCACTTT. Its protein product is CASKEQGANSPLHF. The full variable domain, its missing parts supplied by reference TRBV25-1 and TRBJ1-6, is EADIYQTPRYLVIGTGKKITLECSQTMGHDKMYWYQQDPGMELHLIHYSYGVNSTEKGDLSSESTVSRIRTEHFPLTLESARPSHTSQYLCASKEQGANSPLHFGNGTRLTVT.

The J gene is TRBJ2-7, the V gene TRBV28; a weak D match, TRBD1 (6 bases). Germline values: CDR1 MDHEN, CDR2 SYDVKM. CDR3 length: 13 amino acids. Trimming removed 7 bases at V and 1 base at J, with 11 bases between. Written as DNA, the CDR3 is TGTGCCAGCAATGGGGGCGCTTCCTACGAGCAGTACTTC. Protein product: CASNGGASYEQYF.

Regarding this clone: This sample also contains other DNA sequences that code for the same CDR3. This rearrangement joins TRBV4-3 to TRBJ1-6; 8 bases align to TRBD1. The V and J ends lost 3 bases and 5 bases, in that order; junction bases with no gene match: 6. The germline V gene encodes CDR1 LGHNA and CDR2 YSLEER. The CDR3 is 16 amino acids. The CDR3: CASSQARDRNNSPLHF. For the CDR3, the DNA is TGCGCCAGCAGCCAGGCTCGGGACAGGAATAATTCACCCCTCCACTTT.

The chain joins TRBV5-4 to TRBJ2-5; D is possibly TRBD1 (5 bases). Germline V gene data show CDR1 as SGHNT and CDR2 as YYREEE (reference sequence). Trimming shortened V by 4 bases and J by 2 bases, and 9 bases separated the two germline ends. CDR3 length: 13 amino acids. The CDR3 nucleotides read TGTGCCAGCAGCAAAGGGGTGCAAGAGACCCAGTACTTC. As protein: CASSKGVQETQYF.

The V and J genes are TRBV11-2 and TRBJ1-2, with 7 bases aligning to TRBD1. This CDR3 is built from 18 residues. V gave up 1 base and J gave up 0 bases; unmatched junction bases: 11. Germline loops: CDR1 SGHAT, CDR2 FQNNGV. DNA of the CDR3: TGTGCCAGCAGCTTAGCCCATCCCTTGGGACAGTCTAACTATGGCTACACCTTC. This codes for CASSLAHPLGQSNYGYTF. Complete variable domain (other parts from reference TRBV11-2 and TRBJ1-2): EAGVAQSPRYKIIEKRQSVAFWCNPISGHATLYWYQQILGQGPKLLIQFQNNGVVDDSQLPKDRFSAERLKGVDSTLKIQPAKLEDSAVYLCASSLAHPLGQSNYGYTFGSGTRLTVV.

CDR3 sequence: CASSLRGGNEQFF. The CDR3, as DNA: TGTGCCAGCAGCCTAAGAGGGGGCAATGAGCAGTTCTTC. This sequence joins TRBV2 and TRBJ2-1, with TRBD1 as a possible D gene (6 bases). The V end was cut by 6 bases, the J end by 6 bases, with 12 bases between. This CDR3 has 13 residues. From germline, CDR1 is SNHLY and CDR2 FYNNEI.

The chain recombines TRBV14 with TRBJ1-6, with D tentatively TRBD1 (6 bases). The ends were cut back, 4 bases at V and 9 bases at J, with 13 bases in the middle. The CDR3 sequence is 14 residues long. CDR1 is SGHDN, CDR2 FVKESK, per germline. DNA of the CDR3: TGTGCCAGCAGCCTCAGGGGAGGCGGTTCACCCCTCCACTTT. Translating gives CASSLRGGGSPLHF.